This TCR beta chain appears in the sequencing data of a study of regulatory dendritic cells for organ transplantation. Naive CD45RA+ and memory CD45RO+ CD4+ or CD8+ T cells were FACS-sorted. Using immunoSEQ multiplex PCR, the repertoire was profiled, and TCRdb retains in-frame clones only, with some absent. The sample records approximately 28,000 clones, around 82% being singletons. Study observations and caveats: Regulatory dendritic cells appeared to expand memory CD8+ clones less than mature ones.

As to this clone: The antigen is undetermined.

The receptor's source is a human donor in good health. Sequencing was done on a sample of naive CD8+ T cells from blood. Subset here: CD45RA+ naive T cells.

Here the CDR3 DNA reads TGCGCCAGCAGCCAAGGCACGGGGGAGGACGAGCAGTACTTC. The encoded protein is CASSQGTGEDEQYF. The chain links TRBV4-1 to TRBJ2-7; perhaps TRBD2 as D (6 bases). Trimming removed 1 base from V and 5 bases from J, with 12 bases in between. Germline-derived CDR1 and CDR2 are MGHRA and YSYEKL. This CDR3 contains 14 residues.